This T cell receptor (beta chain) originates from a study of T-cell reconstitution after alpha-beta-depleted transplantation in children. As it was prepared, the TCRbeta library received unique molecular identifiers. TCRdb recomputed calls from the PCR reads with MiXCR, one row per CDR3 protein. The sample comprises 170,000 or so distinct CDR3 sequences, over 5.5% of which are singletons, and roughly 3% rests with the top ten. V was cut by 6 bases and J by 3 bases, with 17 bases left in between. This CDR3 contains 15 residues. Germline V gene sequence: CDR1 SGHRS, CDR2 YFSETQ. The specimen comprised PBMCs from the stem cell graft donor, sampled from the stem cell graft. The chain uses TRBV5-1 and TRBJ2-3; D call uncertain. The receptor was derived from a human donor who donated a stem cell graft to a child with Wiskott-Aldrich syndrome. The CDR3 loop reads CASTSRRALTDTQYF. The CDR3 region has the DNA TGCGCCAGCACCTCCCGTCGGGCCTTAACAGATACGCAGTATTTT.